This T cell receptor beta chain was identified in a study of blood T cell repertoires in COVID-19. The overall study: There were acute and convalescent COVID-19 samples, and they came from the United States, Italy and Spain.

TCRdb's copy holds only in-frame clones and misses some; the assay was immunoSEQ multiplex PCR. The repertoire holds more than 150,000 clones, with approximately 83% as singletons. The CDR3 spans 14 residues. V was pared by 4 bases and J by 2 bases, with 12 bases between. The receptor comes from a woman aged 55-70 years who had recovered from COVID-19. The V call is TRBV5-3, the J call TRBJ1-2, with a weak D call TRBD1 (6 bases). Being an ORF, TRBV5-3 has a function that is uncertain. Sequencing was performed on PBMCs or T cells enriched from blood (not recorded which). The CDR3, as DNA: TGTGCCAGAAGCCGGGGACACCCAAACTATGGCTACACCTTC. It yields the protein CARSRGHPNYGYTF.